This TCR beta chain emerged from a study of naive and memory T cell subsets. Whole-study findings and limits: Clonotypes are single alpha or beta chains, not paired receptors.

The table lists this clonotype with a few counts. The antigen remains unidentified. The beta constant-region primer was an equimolar mix of two oligonucleotides covering TRBC1 and TRBC2. TCRdb reprocessed the UMI-ligation and nested PCR reads with MiXCR, giving one entry per CDR3 protein. This table has 140,000 to 150,000 distinct CDR3 sequences, 15% to 20% appearing once. CD4 T cells were positively selected, then CD8 T cells from the CD4-negative fraction. Cells stained for CD3, CD4, CD8, CD45RA and CD27 were sorted into four subsets. V was shortened by 0 bases and J by 1 base, with 21 bases between the two germline ends. Germline CDR1 is SGHRS and CDR2 is YFSETQ. The length of the CDR3 is 19 residues.

Sequencing input: naive CD4+ T cells from blood. This chain joins TRBV5-1 and TRBJ2-3; weak D call: TRBD1 (6 bases). This receptor was taken from a human donor in good health. The CDR3 bases are TGCGCCAGCAGCTTGGACGGGACATGGCGGACCGAGGGCACAGATACGCAGTATTTT. As protein: CASSLDGTWRTEGTDTQYF.